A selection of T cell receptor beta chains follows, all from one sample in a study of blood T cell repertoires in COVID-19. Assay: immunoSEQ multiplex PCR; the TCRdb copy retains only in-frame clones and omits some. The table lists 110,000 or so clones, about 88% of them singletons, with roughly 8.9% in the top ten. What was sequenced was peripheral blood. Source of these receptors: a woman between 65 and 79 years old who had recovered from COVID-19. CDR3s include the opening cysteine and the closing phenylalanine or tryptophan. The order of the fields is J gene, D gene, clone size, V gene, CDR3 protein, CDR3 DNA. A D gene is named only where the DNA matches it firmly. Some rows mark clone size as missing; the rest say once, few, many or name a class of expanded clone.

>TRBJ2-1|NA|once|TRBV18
CASSRQRSYNEQFF
TGTGCCAGCTCCCGACAGCGCTCCTACAATGAGCAGTTCTTC
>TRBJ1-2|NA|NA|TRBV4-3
CASSPVANYGYTF
TGCGCCAGCAGCCCCGTGGCCAACTATGGCTACACCTTC
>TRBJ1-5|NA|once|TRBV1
CTSSQDLVPLNPQHF
TGCACCAGCAGCCAAGATCTAGTTCCTCTGAATCCCCAGCATTTT
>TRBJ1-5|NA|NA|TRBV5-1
CASSPDRNNQPQHF
TGCGCCAGCAGCCCCGACAGGAACAATCAGCCCCAGCATTTT
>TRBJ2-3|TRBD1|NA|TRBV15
CATSQSDRGQDTQYF
TGTGCCACCAGCCAGAGCGACAGGGGGCAAGATACGCAGTATTTT
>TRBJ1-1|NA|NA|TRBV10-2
CASSGAENTEAFF
TGCGCCAGCAGTGGGGCTGAGAACACTGAAGCTTTCTTT
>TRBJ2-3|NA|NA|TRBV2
CTGRQMRGTDTQYF
TGTACCGGCCGTCAGATGCGGGGCACAGATACGCAGTATTTT
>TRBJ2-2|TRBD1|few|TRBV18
CASSPRDRGYTGELFF
TGTGCCAGCTCACCACGGGACAGGGGGTACACCGGGGAGCTGTTTTTT
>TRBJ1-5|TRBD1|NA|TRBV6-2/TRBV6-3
CASSWGQGRNQPQHF
TGTGCCAGCAGCTGGGGACAGGGGCGGAATCAGCCCCAGCATTTT
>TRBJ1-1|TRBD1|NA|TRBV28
CASYLNRGYTEAFF
TGTGCCAGCTATCTCAACAGGGGGTACACTGAAGCTTTCTTT
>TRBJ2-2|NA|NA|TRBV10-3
CAISDAGGYTGELFF
TGTGCCATCAGTGACGCGGGCGGGTACACCGGGGAGCTGTTTTTT
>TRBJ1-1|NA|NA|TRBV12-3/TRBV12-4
CASSLRGTEAFF
TGTGCCAGCAGCCTGCGTGGCACTGAAGCTTTCTTT
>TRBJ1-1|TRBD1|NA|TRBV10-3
CAISEPGTGNTEAFF
TGTGCCATCAGTGAACCGGGGACAGGGAACACTGAAGCTTTCTTT
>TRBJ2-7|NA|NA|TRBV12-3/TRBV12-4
CASSLGTTYEQYF
TGTGCCAGCAGTTTGGGGACAACCTACGAGCAGTACTTC
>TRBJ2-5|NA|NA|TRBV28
CASSTGGEGEETQYF
TGTGCCAGCAGTACCGGAGGGGAGGGGGAAGAGACCCAGTACTTC
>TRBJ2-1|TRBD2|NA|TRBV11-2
CASREGLAGGSEQFF
TGTGCCAGCAGGGAGGGACTAGCGGGAGGGAGTGAGCAGTTCTTC
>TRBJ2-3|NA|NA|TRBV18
CASSDGRGSDTQYF
TGTGCCAGCTCAGACGGCAGGGGATCAGATACGCAGTATTTT
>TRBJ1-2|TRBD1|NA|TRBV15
CATSRGLQGYGYTF
TGTGCCACCAGCAGAGGTTTACAGGGGTATGGCTACACCTTC
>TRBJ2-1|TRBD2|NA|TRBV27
CASSRGLAGNEQFF
TGTGCCAGCAGTCGGGGACTAGCAGGGAATGAGCAGTTCTTC
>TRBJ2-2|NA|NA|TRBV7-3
CASSLTGWESGELFF
TGTGCCAGCAGCTTAACAGGATGGGAGAGCGGGGAGCTGTTTTTT
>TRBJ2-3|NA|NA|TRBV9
CASSARGLWRGTDTQYF
TGTGCCAGCAGCGCCCGAGGCTTGTGGAGGGGCACAGATACGCAGTATTTT
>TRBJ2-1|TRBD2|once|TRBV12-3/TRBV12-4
CASMTSTYNEQFF
TGTGCCAGCATGACTAGCACCTACAATGAGCAGTTCTTC
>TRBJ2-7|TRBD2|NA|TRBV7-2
CASSSGLAYEQYF
TGTGCCAGCAGCTCGGGACTAGCGTACGAGCAGTACTTC
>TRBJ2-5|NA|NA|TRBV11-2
CASSRWGEETQYF
TGTGCCAGCAGCCGTTGGGGGGAAGAGACCCAGTACTTC
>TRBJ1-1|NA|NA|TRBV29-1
CSVERAATEAFF
TGCAGCGTTGAGAGGGCTGCCACTGAAGCTTTCTTT
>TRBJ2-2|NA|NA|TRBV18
CASSPQSRLNTGELFF
TGTGCCAGCTCACCGCAATCCAGGCTCAACACCGGGGAGCTGTTTTTT
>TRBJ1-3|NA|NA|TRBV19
CASRNPGTIADTIYF
TGTGCCAGTAGGAATCCAGGGACAATCGCGGACACCATATATTTT
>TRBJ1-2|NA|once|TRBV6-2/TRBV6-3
CASSYGVGSYGYTF
TGTGCCAGCAGTTACGGTGTAGGGAGCTATGGCTACACCTTC
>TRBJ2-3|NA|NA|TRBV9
CASSVRVGARDTQYF
TGTGCCAGCAGCGTACGGGTCGGTGCTCGGGATACGCAGTATTTT
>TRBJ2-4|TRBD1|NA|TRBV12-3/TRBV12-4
CASSYRGENIQYF
TGTGCCAGCAGTTACAGGGGTGAAAACATTCAGTACTTC
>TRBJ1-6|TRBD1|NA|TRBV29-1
CSVRTGSNSPLHF
TGCAGCGTTCGGACAGGCAGTAATTCACCCCTCCACTTT
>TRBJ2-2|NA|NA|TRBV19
CASRGPPNTGELFF
TGTGCCAGTAGGGGGCCTCCGAACACCGGGGAGCTGTTTTTT
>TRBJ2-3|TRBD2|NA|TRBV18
CASSPPKLAPSTDTQYF
TGTGCCAGCTCACCACCGAAACTAGCGCCTAGCACAGATACGCAGTATTTT
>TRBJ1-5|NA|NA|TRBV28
CASSFEFGGNQPQHF
TGTGCCAGCAGTTTTGAGTTCGGAGGGAATCAGCCCCAGCATTTT